These 9 T cell receptor beta chains share one sample of origin, sequenced in a study of blood T cell repertoires in COVID-19. Clones were sequenced by immunoSEQ multiplex PCR, and TCRdb holds only the in-frame ones, with some missing. The top ten hold roughly 40% of the sample, which has about 23,000 clones, 72% seen once. The specimen was peripheral blood. The receptor set was obtained from a woman at least 80 years old with acute or convalescent COVID-19.

In the case of this clone: The junction does not match germline at one end; this may be a read error. The rearrangement joins TRBV7-7 to TRBJ2-1; tentatively, D is TRBD2 (7 bases). The CDR3 spans 13 residues. Per germline, CDR1 SSHAT and CDR2 FNYEAQ (reference sequence). The chain's CDR3 is CASSQGEGGEQFF. CDR3 coding DNA: TGTGCTAGCAGCCAAGGGGAGGGGGGTGAGCAGTTCTTC.

The genes are TRBV28 and TRBJ2-5; 12 bases align to TRBD2. The CDR3 is made up of 15 amino acids. Trimming cost V 3 bases and J 2 bases; bases outside gene matches: 1. Germline V gene data show CDR1 as MDHEN and CDR2 as SYDVKM. CDR3 residues: CASSFLAGGQETQYF. The CDR3 DNA follows: TGTGCCAGCAGTTTCCTAGCGGGGGGGCAAGAGACCCAGTACTTC.

The chain is built from TRBV7-9 and TRBJ2-5, with TRBD2 matching 13 bases. Germline values: CDR1 SEHNR, CDR2 FQNEAQ (reference sequence). The CDR3 is 16 amino acids. The ends lost 5 bases at V and 5 bases at J; junction bases unmatched: 8. This CDR3 is CASSPGTSGVYETQYF. As DNA, the CDR3 is TGTGCCAGCAGCCCAGGGACTAGCGGGGTGTATGAGACCCAGTACTTC.

This clone was observed a handful of times. The rearrangement joins TRBV9 to TRBJ1-1, with TRBD1 matching over 10 bases. V trimming: 1 base; J trimming: 10 bases; junction bases outside the gene matches: 10. Germline V gene sequence: CDR1 SGDLS, CDR2 YYNGEE. The CDR3 spans 15 residues. The CDR3 DNA follows: TGTGCCAGCAGCGTAAGCCCCGGGACAGGGGAAGCAGCTTTCTTT. Protein: CASSVSPGTGEAAFF.

The chain is built from TRBV25-1 and TRBJ2-7, with D possibly matching TRBD1 (5 bases). CDR3 length equals 11 residues. Germline CDR1 MGHDK, CDR2 SYGVNS. V was clipped by 6 bases and J by 6 bases, with 9 bases between them. The CDR3 protein is CASSIQGEQYF. In nucleotides, the CDR3 is TGTGCCAGCAGCATCCAGGGCGAGCAGTACTTC.

The rearrangement uses TRBV6-5 and TRBJ2-7, with 11 bases aligning to TRBD1. Germline CDR1 MNHEY, CDR2 SVGAGI. The ends lost 4 bases at V and 3 bases at J; junction bases unmatched: 8. The CDR3 runs 16 residues. The CDR3 DNA reads as TGTGCCAGCAGTTCACCTTCCGGGACAGGGGGCTACGAGCAGTACTTC. Its protein product is CASSSPSGTGGYEQYF.

By sample fraction, this clone is medium-sized. Here the CDR3 reads CSVVGVYGYTF. For the CDR3, the DNA is TGCAGCGTCGTAGGAGTTTATGGCTACACCTTC. This chain links TRBV29-1 with TRBJ1-2; D call uncertain. Germline V gives CDR1 SQVTM, CDR2 ANQGSEA. The V end was cut by 6 bases, the J end by 5 bases, with 10 bases between. The CDR3 is 11 amino acids.

This clone was counted a single time. This sequence joins TRBV15 and TRBJ1-1, with 9 bases aligning to TRBD1. Trimming removed 5 bases from V and 7 bases from J; junction bases left unmatched: 17. Germline V CDR1 and CDR2: LNHNV, YYDKDF (reference sequence). The CDR3 runs 17 residues. For the CDR3, the DNA is TGTGCCACCAGCCCCAGTCCCGGGACAGGGTCTTTCATTGAAGCTTTCTTT. Encoded protein: CATSPSPGTGSFIEAFF.

V is TRBV2 and J is TRBJ2-2; 8 bases match TRBD1. There are 15 residues in the CDR3. From germline, CDR1 is SNHLY and CDR2 FYNNEI. J gave up 3 bases and V 3 bases, and 3 bases lay outside the gene matches. This CDR3 is CASSDRGLDTGELFF. The CDR3 bases are TGTGCCAGCAGTGACAGGGGGCTGGACACCGGGGAGCTGTTTTTT. Filled out from reference TRBV2 and TRBJ2-2, the complete variable domain reads EPEVTQTPSHQVTQMGQEVILRCVPISNHLYFYWYRQILGQKVEFLVSFYNNEISEKSEIFDDQFSVERPDGSNFTLKIRSTKLEDSAMYFCASSDRGLDTGELFFGEGSRLTVL.